What follows are 17 T cell receptor beta chains derived from one specimen sequenced in a study of OX40 agonist ivuxolimab in advanced cancers. Data came from immunoSEQ multiplex PCR; TCRdb stores just in-frame clones and leaves some out. The table lists around 73,000 clones, 75% to 90% of them singletons. The sequencing here drew on CD4+ or CD8+ T cells sorted from blood, taken in a trial of the OX40 agonist ivuxolimab. The receptor source for this set is an adult with an advanced solid tumor such as melanoma, head and neck, liver or kidney cancer.

J is TRBJ1-5 and V is TRBV7-9, with D tentatively TRBD1 (5 bases). Trimming removed 5 bases at V and 6 bases at J, with 11 bases between. This CDR3 has 13 amino acids. CDR1 and CDR2 from the germline V gene are SEHNR and FQNEAQ (reference sequence). The CDR3 protein is CASSPGGAQPQHF. Here the CDR3 DNA reads TGTGCCAGCAGCCCCGGAGGGGCTCAGCCCCAGCATTTT.

This clone was seen a single time. This chain joins TRBV19 and TRBJ2-1, with TRBD2 matching over 9 bases. The CDR3 totals 16 residues. CDR1 is LNHDA, CDR2 SQIVND, per germline (reference sequence). V lost 3 bases, J lost 7 bases, and 10 bases stayed unmatched. The CDR3 DNA is TGTGCCAGTAGTATTGGCGGGAGGGCAAAAAATAATGAGCAGTTCTTC. Its protein product is CASSIGGRAKNNEQFF.

V is TRBV7-9 and J is TRBJ2-5; TRBD2 agrees at 13 bases. The CDR3 is 16 residues long. With V trimmed by 5 bases and J by 2 bases, 5 bases remained unmatched. Per the germline V gene, CDR1 is SEHNR and CDR2 is FQNEAQ (reference sequence). The CDR3 protein is CASSVRLAGGQETQYF. The DNA for the CDR3 is TGTGCCAGCAGCGTACGACTAGCGGGAGGTCAAGAGACCCAGTACTTC.

V is TRBV9 and J is TRBJ1-4; the D is unclear. The ends were cut back, 0 bases at V and 5 bases at J, with 11 bases in the middle. The CDR3 spans 15 residues. Germline V gene data show CDR1 as SGDLS and CDR2 as YYNGEE. CDR3 protein: CASSVEGSRNEKLFF. The CDR3 nucleotides read TGTGCCAGCAGCGTAGAGGGCAGTCGGAATGAAAAACTGTTTTTT.

This chain connects TRBV7-6 to TRBJ2-5, with D possibly TRBD2 on 6 matching bases. The J call could be wrong; TRBJ2-7 is a better fit for the DNA end. The CDR3 has 16 residues. Germline-derived CDR1 and CDR2 are SGHVS and FNYEAQ. The CDR3 DNA sequence: TGTGCCAGCAGCCAACCTCCGCGGGATGAGCCCTACGAGCAGTACTTC. Encoded protein: CASSQPPRDEPYEQYF.

DNA of the CDR3: TGTGCCAGCAGCCAACCCGGGGCAGGGGGCTACGAGCAGTACTTC. This encodes CASSQPGAGGYEQYF. The gene calls are TRBV14 and TRBJ2-7; 7 bases agree with TRBD1. The CDR3 length is 15 residues. After removal of 2 bases from V and 3 bases from J, the junction contained 7 bases not matched to a gene. Germline V gene data show CDR1 as SGHDN and CDR2 as FVKESK.

The gene calls are TRBV7-3 and TRBJ2-1; D gene ambiguous. Germline CDR1 is SGHTA and CDR2 is FQGTGA. The CDR3 is made up of 15 amino acids. The V end was cut by 2 bases, the J end by 0 bases, with 8 bases between. The CDR3 region is CASSLGPSSYNEQFF. In DNA, the CDR3 is TGTGCCAGCAGCTTAGGGCCGAGCTCCTACAATGAGCAGTTCTTC.

The J gene is TRBJ1-1, the V gene TRBV7-3, with D possibly TRBD1 on 5 matching bases. The CDR3 has 13 residues. With 2 bases removed from V and 5 bases from J, the gap between germline ends came to 9 bases. Germline CDR1 SGHTA, CDR2 FQGTGA. In DNA, the CDR3 is TGTGCCAGCAGCTTATACGAGGGGACTGAAGCTTTCTTT. Translating gives CASSLYEGTEAFF.

The V gene is TRBV7-3, the J gene TRBJ2-7, with 10 positions matching TRBD1. The CDR3 length is 13 residues. The germline gives CDR1 SGHTA, CDR2 FQGTGA. After removal of 4 bases from V and 4 bases from J, the junction contained 1 base not matched to a gene. The CDR3 loop is CASSWDRGYEQYF. The CDR3 nucleotides are TGTGCCAGCAGCTGGGACAGGGGATACGAGCAGTACTTC.

This clone was counted once. The chain recombines TRBV11-2 with TRBJ2-6, with D unclear. The V gene's germline CDR1 is SGHAT and CDR2 FQNNGV. This CDR3 is built from 15 residues. V was pared by 5 bases and J by 3 bases, with 11 bases between. As DNA, the CDR3 is TGTGCCAGCAGCCCCAGCGACGGTGGGGCCAACGTCCTGACTTTC. Protein product: CASSPSDGGANVLTF.

In regard to this clone: The same CDR3 also results from other DNA sequences found in this sample. The chain recombines TRBV19 with TRBJ2-7; 7 bases agree with TRBD2. The CDR3 is made up of 15 amino acids. J lost 3 bases, V lost 1 base, and 6 bases had no gene match. CDR1 is LNHDA and CDR2 is SQIVND in the germline V gene (reference sequence). In nucleotides, the CDR3 is TGTGCCAGTAGTATAGGCGGGGGTGGTCTCTACGAGCAGTACTTC. Residues: CASSIGGGGLYEQYF.

This rearrangement joins TRBV27 to TRBJ1-2; 9 bases are a match to TRBD1. Germline V gene sequence: CDR1 MNHEY, CDR2 SMNVEV (reference sequence). The ends lost 0 bases at V and 8 bases at J; junction bases unmatched: 31. This CDR3 comprises 23 residues. This chain's CDR3 is CASSLSAGSEGPGDRDGFWGYTF. CDR3 nucleotide sequence: TGTGCCAGCAGTTTATCGGCAGGCAGCGAGGGGCCAGGGGACAGGGATGGTTTTTGGGGCTACACCTTC.

This clone has a single count. The genes are TRBV10-2 and TRBJ1-5; maybe TRBD1 (5 bases). Germline assignment: CDR1 WSHSY and CDR2 SAAADI. The V and J ends lost 4 bases and 1 base respectively, with 14 bases between them. CDR3 length: 16 amino acids. The CDR3 loop is CASSGPDIVSNQPQHF. CDR3 DNA sequence: TGCGCCAGCAGTGGACCGGACATAGTCAGCAATCAGCCCCAGCATTTT.

V and J are TRBV19 and TRBJ2-3; D is unresolved. The CDR3 is 13 residues long. The germline V and J ends were trimmed by 3 bases and 6 bases, with 10 bases remaining between them. Germline lookup yields CDR1 LNHDA and CDR2 SQIVND (reference sequence). In DNA form, the CDR3 reads TGTGCCAGTAGTATGGACCTAGAGGATACGCAGTATTTT. Amino acid sequence: CASSMDLEDTQYF.

This chain uses TRBV30 with TRBJ2-7; D is unclear. The ends were cut back, 4 bases at V and 3 bases at J, with 10 bases in the middle. Germline CDR1 and CDR2: GTSNPN and SVGIG (reference sequence). The CDR3 length is 12 residues. The CDR3, as DNA: TGTGCCTGGATGCAGGTTAACTACGAGCAGTACTTC. Its protein is CAWMQVNYEQYF.

V and J are TRBV11-3 and TRBJ2-1; 13 nucleotides align to TRBD2. Per germline, CDR1 SGHNT and CDR2 YENEEA. The CDR3 is 16 amino acids. V dropped 0 bases and J dropped 6; count of bases not matched to a gene: 2. The CDR3 nucleotides are TGTGCCAGCAGCTTAGATGGGACTAGCGGGACCAATGAGCAGTTCTTC. This encodes CASSLDGTSGTNEQFF.

V gene TRBV9 combines with J gene TRBJ2-2; 7 nucleotides agree with TRBD2. The junction had 9 bases not matched to a gene; V was cut back by 5 bases and J by 2 bases. The CDR3 consists of 16 residues. Germline V gives CDR1 SGDLS, CDR2 YYNGEE. CDR3 nucleotides: TGTGCCAGCAGTACCACCGGGACTACCAACACCGGGGAGCTGTTTTTT. Translated: CASSTTGTTNTGELFF.